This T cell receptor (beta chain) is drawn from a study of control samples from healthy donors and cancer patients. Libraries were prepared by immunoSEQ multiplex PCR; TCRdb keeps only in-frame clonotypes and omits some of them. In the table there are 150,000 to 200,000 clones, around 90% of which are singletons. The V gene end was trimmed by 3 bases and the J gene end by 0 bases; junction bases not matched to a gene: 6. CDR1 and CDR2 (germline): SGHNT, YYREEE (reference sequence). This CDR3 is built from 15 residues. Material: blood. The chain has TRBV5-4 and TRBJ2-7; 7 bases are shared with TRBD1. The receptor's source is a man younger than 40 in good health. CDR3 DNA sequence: TGTGCCAGCAGCTCACCGGGACAGTACTCCTACGAGCAGTACTTC. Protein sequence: CASSSPGQYSYEQYF.